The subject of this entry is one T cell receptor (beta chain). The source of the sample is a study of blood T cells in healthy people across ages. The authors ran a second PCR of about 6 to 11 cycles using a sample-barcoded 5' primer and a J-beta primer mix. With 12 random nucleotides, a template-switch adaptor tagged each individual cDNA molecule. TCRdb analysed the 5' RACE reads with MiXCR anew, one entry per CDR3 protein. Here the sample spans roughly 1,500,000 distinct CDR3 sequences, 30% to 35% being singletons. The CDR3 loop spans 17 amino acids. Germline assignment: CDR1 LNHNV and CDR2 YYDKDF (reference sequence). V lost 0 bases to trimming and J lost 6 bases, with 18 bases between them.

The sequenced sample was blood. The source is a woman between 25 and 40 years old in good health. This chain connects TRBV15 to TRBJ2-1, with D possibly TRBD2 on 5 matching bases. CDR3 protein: CATSRDLAPGGGNEQFF. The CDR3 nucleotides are TGTGCCACCAGCAGAGATCTTGCCCCAGGAGGTGGCAATGAGCAGTTCTTC.